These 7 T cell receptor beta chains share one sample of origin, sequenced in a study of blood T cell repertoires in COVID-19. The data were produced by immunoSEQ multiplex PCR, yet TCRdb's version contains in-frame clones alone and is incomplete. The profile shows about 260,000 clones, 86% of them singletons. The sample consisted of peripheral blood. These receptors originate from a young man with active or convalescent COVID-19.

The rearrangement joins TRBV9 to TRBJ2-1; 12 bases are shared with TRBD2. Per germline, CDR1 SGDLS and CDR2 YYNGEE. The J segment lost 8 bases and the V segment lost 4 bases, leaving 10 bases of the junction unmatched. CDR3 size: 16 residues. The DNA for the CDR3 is TGTGCCAGCAGCCAAGGGTCTAGCGGGGGGGCGGATGAGCAGTTCTTC. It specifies CASSQGSSGGADEQFF.

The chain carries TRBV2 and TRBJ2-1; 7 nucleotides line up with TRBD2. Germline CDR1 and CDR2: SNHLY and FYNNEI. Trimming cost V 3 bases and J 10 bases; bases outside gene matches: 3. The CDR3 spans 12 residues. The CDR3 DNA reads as TGTGCCAGCAGTGAGACTAGCCTAGAGCAGTTCTTC. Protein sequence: CASSETSLEQFF.

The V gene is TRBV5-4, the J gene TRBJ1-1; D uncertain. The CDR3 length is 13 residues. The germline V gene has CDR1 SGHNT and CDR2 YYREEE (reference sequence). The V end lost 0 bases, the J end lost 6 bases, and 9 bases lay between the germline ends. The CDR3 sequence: CASSLEAGPEAFF. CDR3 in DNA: TGTGCCAGCAGCTTGGAGGCAGGCCCTGAAGCTTTCTTT.

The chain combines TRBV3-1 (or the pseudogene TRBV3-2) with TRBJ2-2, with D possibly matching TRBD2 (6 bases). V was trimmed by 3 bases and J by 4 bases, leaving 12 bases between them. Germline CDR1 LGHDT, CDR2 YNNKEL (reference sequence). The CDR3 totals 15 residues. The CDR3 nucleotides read TGTGCCAGCAGCCAGGAGGTGGGGGGCACCGGGGAGCTGTTTTTT. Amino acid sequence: CASSQEVGGTGELFF.

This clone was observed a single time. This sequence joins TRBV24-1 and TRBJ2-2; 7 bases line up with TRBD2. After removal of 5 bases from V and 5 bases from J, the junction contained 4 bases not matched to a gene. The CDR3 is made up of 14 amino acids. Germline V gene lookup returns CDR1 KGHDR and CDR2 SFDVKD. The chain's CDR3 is CATSGAGETGELFF. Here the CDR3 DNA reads TGTGCCACCAGTGGGGCGGGGGAGACCGGGGAGCTGTTTTTT.

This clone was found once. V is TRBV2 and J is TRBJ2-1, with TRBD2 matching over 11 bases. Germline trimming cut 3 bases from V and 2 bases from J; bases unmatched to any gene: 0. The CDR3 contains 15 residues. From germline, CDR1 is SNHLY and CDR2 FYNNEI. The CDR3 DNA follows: TGTGCCAGCAGTGAGACTAGCGGGACCTACAATGAGCAGTTCTTC. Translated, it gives CASSETSGTYNEQFF.

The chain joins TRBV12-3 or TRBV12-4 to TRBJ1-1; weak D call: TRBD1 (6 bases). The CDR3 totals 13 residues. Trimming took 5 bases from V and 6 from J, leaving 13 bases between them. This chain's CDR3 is CASSQQGSAEAFF. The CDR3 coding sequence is TGTGCCAGCAGTCAACAGGGAAGCGCTGAAGCTTTCTTT.